This TCR beta chain stems from a study of T-cell reconstitution after alpha-beta-depleted transplantation in children. Preparation of the TCRbeta library involved a method that used unique molecular identifiers. TCRdb reanalysed the PCR reads using MiXCR and keeps one entry per CDR3 protein. The sample has approximately 400,000 distinct CDR3 sequences; roughly 16% are singletons. CDR1 SGHTA and CDR2 FQGNSA come from the germline V gene. V gave up 5 bases and J gave up 2 bases, with 11 bases separating them. This CDR3 spans 14 amino acids. The starting material was PBMCs, mostly from graft donor cells, obtained 360 days after TCRalphabeta/CD19-depleted stem cell transplant. This sequence was found in a boy less than two years old who had a stem cell transplant for Wiskott-Aldrich syndrome, so the T cells may come from the graft donor. V and J are TRBV7-2 and TRBJ2-3, with D unclear. The CDR3 region has the DNA TGTGCCAGCAGCCATAGCAGAAACACAGATACGCAGTATTTT. Amino acids: CASSHSRNTDTQYF.